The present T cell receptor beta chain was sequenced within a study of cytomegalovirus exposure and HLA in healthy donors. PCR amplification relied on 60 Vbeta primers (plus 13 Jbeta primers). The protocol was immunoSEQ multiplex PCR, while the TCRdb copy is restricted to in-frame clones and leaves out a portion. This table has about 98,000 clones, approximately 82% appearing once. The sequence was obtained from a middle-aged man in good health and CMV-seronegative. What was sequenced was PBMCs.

The CDR3 nucleotides are TGCGCCAGCAGCCCGGGACAGGGCTCCTACAATGAGCAGTTCTTC. Its translation: CASSPGQGSYNEQFF. The V and J genes are TRBV5-1 and TRBJ2-1; 9 bases fit TRBD1. After removal of 4 bases from V and 0 bases from J, the junction contained 2 bases not matched to a gene. CDR3 length: 15 amino acids. Germline loops: CDR1 SGHRS, CDR2 YFSETQ.